A single sample is the source of the 24 T cell receptor beta chains below, sequenced in a study of blood T cells in healthy people across ages. Primed by a sample-barcoded 5' primer and a J-beta primer mix, a second PCR proceeded for 7 to 11 cycles. MiXCR, run by TCRdb on the 5' RACE reads, gives a single entry per CDR3 protein. Among more than 700,000 distinct CDR3 sequences listed, about 53% were seen once. Sequenced material: blood. Source of these receptors: a man of 80 years or more in good health.

This sequence joins TRBV5-8 and TRBJ1-2; D is uncertain. Trimming removed 0 bases at V and 4 bases at J, with 13 bases between. CDR1 is SGHTS, CDR2 YDEGEE, per germline. This CDR3 comprises 15 residues. The CDR3 coding sequence is TGTGCCAGCAGCTTGGCACTGGCAGTACCCTATGGCTACACCTTC. Translation: CASSLALAVPYGYTF.

This clonotype appeared a few times. The chain carries TRBV5-1 and TRBJ2-1, with TRBD1 identical over 10 bases. The CDR3 is made up of 13 amino acids. The V gene end was trimmed by 0 bases and the J gene end by 12 bases; junction bases not matched to a gene: 3. The germline V gene has CDR1 SGHRS and CDR2 YFSETQ. Here the CDR3 reads CASSLGQGAGQFF. The CDR3 bases are TGCGCCAGCAGCTTGGGACAGGGGGCAGGGCAGTTCTTC.

The V call is TRBV6-5, the J call TRBJ2-3; 7 positions match TRBD2. The germline gives CDR1 MNHEY, CDR2 SVGAGI. The CDR3 consists of 16 residues. Trimming at V came to 6 bases and at J to 3 bases, leaving 12 bases not matched to a gene. CDR3 residues: CASSASLAGRTDTQYF. As DNA, the CDR3 is TGTGCCAGCAGCGCCTCCTTAGCGGGCAGGACAGATACGCAGTATTTT.

The chain links TRBV6-6 to TRBJ2-2; D is perhaps TRBD1 or TRBD2 (5 bases each). Trimming shortened V by 6 bases and J by 0 bases, and 14 bases separated the two germline ends. CDR3 length equals 16 residues. In germline, CDR1 is MNHNY, CDR2 SVGAGI (reference sequence). The CDR3 coding sequence is TGTGCCAGCAGCCGGGACGTACCGTCGAACACCGGGGAGCTGTTTTTT. Its protein is CASSRDVPSNTGELFF.

The V call is TRBV7-3, the J call TRBJ2-1, with D maybe TRBD2 (6 bases). CDR3 length: 15 residues. CDR1 is SGHTA and CDR2 is FQGTGA in the germline V gene. V was trimmed by 1 base and J by 4 bases, leaving 11 bases between them. CDR3: CASSLMGGIYNEQFF. The CDR3 nucleotides read TGTGCCAGCAGCTTAATGGGGGGAATATACAATGAGCAGTTCTTC.

V usage is TRBV5-1 and J usage is TRBJ1-1; TRBD1 matches 7 bases. Germline V lookup: CDR1 SGHRS, CDR2 YFSETQ. Trimming removed 4 bases from V and 1 base from J; junction bases left unmatched: 10. This CDR3 has 16 residues. The CDR3 coding sequence is TGCGCCAGCAGCCTCATTGGACAGGCGTCGAACACTGAAGCTTTCTTT. Its translation is CASSLIGQASNTEAFF. The whole variable domain, filled in from reference TRBV5-1 and TRBJ1-1, reads KAGVTQTPRYLIKTRGQQVTLSCSPISGHRSVSWYQQTPGQGLQFLFEYFSETQRNKGNFPGRFSGRQFSNSRSEMNVSTLELGDSALYLCASSLIGQASNTEAFFGQGTRLTVV.

The V gene is TRBV20-1, the J gene TRBJ2-1; D tentatively reads TRBD1 or TRBD2 (5 bases each). Germline CDR1 is DFQATT and CDR2 is SNEGSKA (reference sequence). The CDR3 extends over 14 amino acids. The ends were cut back, 5 bases at V and 13 bases at J, with 24 bases in the middle. The CDR3 sequence: CSAPASLGEEAQFF. Here the CDR3 DNA reads TGCAGTGCTCCTGCCTCATTGGGGGAAGAGGCCCAGTTCTTC.

This clonotype has just a few counts. The gene calls are TRBV10-3 and TRBJ2-7; a possible D gene is TRBD1 (6 bases). This CDR3 is built from 12 residues. The germline V gene has CDR1 ENHRY and CDR2 SYGVKD. Trimming removed 9 bases from V and 5 bases from J, with 14 bases in between. This CDR3 reads CAIQGSYHEQYF. DNA of the CDR3: TGTGCCATTCAGGGGAGCTACCACGAGCAGTACTTC.

This clonotype was counted a few times. The V and J genes are TRBV3-1 and TRBJ1-2, with D tentatively TRBD1 (6 bases). The CDR3 loop spans 14 amino acids. CDR1 is LGHDT and CDR2 is YNNKEL in the germline V gene (reference sequence). V was shortened by 8 bases and J by 2 bases, with 15 bases between the two germline ends. Written as DNA, the CDR3 is TGTGCCAGCGGGAAGGGGGGAGCCAACTATGGCTACACCTTC. It yields the protein CASGKGGANYGYTF.

This chain joins TRBV24-1 and TRBJ2-2; 10 positions match TRBD2. V shed 4 bases, J shed 1 base, and the junction held 5 bases outside the gene matches. The CDR3 is 17 amino acids. CDR1 is KGHDR, CDR2 SFDVKD, per germline. CDR3 sequence: CATSDPGLAKNTGELFF. In DNA form, the CDR3 reads TGTGCCACCAGTGACCCGGGACTAGCGAAGAACACCGGGGAGCTGTTTTTT.

The V call is TRBV5-1, the J call TRBJ2-7; D ambiguous. The CDR3 runs 14 residues. Per the germline V gene, CDR1 is SGHRS and CDR2 is YFSETQ. V was clipped by 1 base and J by 7 bases, with 15 bases between them. Here the CDR3 reads CASSLIPSINEQYF. As DNA, the CDR3 is TGCGCCAGCAGCTTGATCCCTTCGATCAATGAGCAGTACTTC.

J is TRBJ2-5 and V is TRBV12-3 or TRBV12-4; TRBD2 matches at 8 bases. Judging by the DNA end, TRBJ2-7 fits better; the J call may be wrong. This CDR3 is built from 17 residues. The CDR3 spells CASSPIGRGGLVSEQYF. The CDR3 bases are TGTGCCAGCAGTCCGATTGGTCGTGGGGGACTAGTCTCCGAGCAGTACTTC.

This sequence joins TRBV20-1 and TRBJ1-5; 7 bases fit TRBD1. This CDR3 region has 13 residues. J was trimmed by 6 bases and V by 5 bases; bases with no gene match: 7. In germline, CDR1 is DFQATT, CDR2 SNEGSKA (reference sequence). Here the CDR3 DNA reads TGCAGTGCTGCCCGACAGGGAGGTCAGCCCCAGCATTTT. This gives the protein CSAARQGGQPQHF.

This sequence joins TRBV7-2 and TRBJ1-1; the D gene is possibly TRBD1 (6 bases). CDR3 length: 14 amino acids. The germline V gene encodes CDR1 SGHTA and CDR2 FQGNSA. V was cut by 4 bases and J by 5 bases, with 14 bases left in between. The CDR3, as DNA: TGTGCCAGCAGCTCGAAGGGGAGGGGGACTGAAGCTTTCTTT. Translation gives CASSSKGRGTEAFF.

This clonotype was seen a single time. The rearrangement joins TRBV5-6 to TRBJ2-5; TRBD1 matches 9 bases. Near its end, the DNA agrees better with TRBJ2-7, so the J call may be wrong. The CDR3 consists of 15 residues. Germline values: CDR1 SGHDT, CDR2 YYEEEE. CDR3 loop: CASSLGRGQGHEQYF. CDR3 in DNA: TGTGCCAGCAGCTTGGGGCGGGGACAGGGCCACGAGCAGTACTTC.

The V call is TRBV7-9, the J call TRBJ2-1, with 7 positions matching TRBD2. The germline gives CDR1 SEHNR, CDR2 FQNEAQ (reference sequence). V was clipped by 0 bases and J by 4 bases; unmatched bases: 15. The CDR3 consists of 19 residues. In DNA form, the CDR3 reads TGTGCCAGCAGCTTAGCCAGCCTAGCGGTCGCCCCTAATTACAATGAGCAGTTCTTC. Amino acid sequence: CASSLASLAVAPNYNEQFF.

The rearrangement uses TRBV28 and TRBJ2-2, with 12 nucleotides matching TRBD1. After removal of 6 bases from V and 4 bases from J, the junction contained 6 bases not matched to a gene. CDR1 and CDR2 from the germline V gene are MDHEN and SYDVKM. This CDR3 is built from 16 residues. The CDR3: CASSSGTGGLTGELFF. CDR3 DNA sequence: TGTGCCAGCAGCTCTGGGACAGGGGGCCTCACCGGGGAGCTGTTTTTT.

V gene TRBV9 combines with J gene TRBJ2-7; D unclear. The length of the CDR3 is 15 residues. The V end lost 0 bases, the J end lost 2 bases, and 12 bases lay between the germline ends. The germline CDR1 and CDR2 sequences are SGDLS and YYNGEE. The CDR3 DNA reads as TGTGCCAGCAGCGTAGCCGACACGGACCCCTACGAGCAGTACTTC. Protein sequence: CASSVADTDPYEQYF.

The chain carries TRBV6-6 and TRBJ2-3; TRBD2 might be the D (6 bases). The CDR3 consists of 14 residues. V was cut by 4 bases and J by 5 bases, with 13 bases left in between. Germline V gene lookup returns CDR1 MNHNY and CDR2 SVGAGI (reference sequence). This CDR3 is CASSSRGMGDTQYF. CDR3 bases: TGTGCCAGCAGTTCACGCGGGATGGGAGATACGCAGTATTTT.

The chain has TRBV5-1 and TRBJ2-3, with 9 nucleotides matching TRBD2. Germline V gene lookup returns CDR1 SGHRS and CDR2 YFSETQ. Trimming took 4 bases from V and 8 from J; bases not matched to a gene: 11. This CDR3 spans 15 amino acids. CDR3 DNA: TGCGCCAGCAGCCCCCGCGGGAGGGCCCTGGCTACGCAGTATTTT. It is translated as CASSPRGRALATQYF.

The chain is built from TRBV3-1 and TRBJ1-2, with 9 bases aligning to TRBD1. The CDR3 totals 14 residues. The ends lost 3 bases at V and 6 bases at J; junction bases unmatched: 5. Per germline, CDR1 LGHDT and CDR2 YNNKEL (reference sequence). CDR3 DNA: TGTGCCAGCAGCCACCCAAGACAGGGGGATGGCTACACCTTC. It translates to CASSHPRQGDGYTF.

The V and J genes are TRBV4-1 and TRBJ2-4; 11 bases map to TRBD2. CDR3 length: 21 amino acids. The V segment lost 1 base and the J segment 5 bases; nucleotides outside the gene matches: 19. Looked up from germline, CDR1 is MGHRA and CDR2 is YSYEKL. CDR3 region: CASSQGTLKVAGGLAENIQYF. CDR3 coding DNA: TGCGCCAGCAGCCAAGGGACATTAAAGGTAGCGGGAGGGTTAGCGGAAAACATTCAGTACTTC.

A few counts support this clonotype. The chain carries TRBV6-5 and TRBJ1-1, with D possibly being TRBD1 (5 bases). Trimming removed 5 bases at V and 0 bases at J, with 16 bases between. The CDR3 is made up of 16 amino acids. The germline V gene has CDR1 MNHEY and CDR2 SVGAGI. CDR3 sequence (DNA): TGTGCCAGCAGTCTGACCGGGACGGCTCTGAACACTGAAGCTTTCTTT. Translated, it gives CASSLTGTALNTEAFF.

This clonotype was counted once. This chain connects TRBV14 to TRBJ2-3; D unclear. Germline V gene sequence: CDR1 SGHDN, CDR2 FVKESK. CDR3 length: 13 amino acids. Trimming cost V 3 bases and J 10 bases, with 14 bases left between them. This chain's CDR3 is CASSQEPSSAQYF. CDR3 in DNA: TGTGCCAGCAGCCAGGAACCCAGTTCGGCGCAGTATTTT.